The clone carrying this TCR beta chain was counted between two and nine times. Its antigen is currently unknown. In terms of origin and age, donors were healthy Caucasian individuals from Russia aged about 6 to 90. Next came a second PCR, run for roughly 6 to 11 cycles, which used a sample-barcoded 5' primer along with a J-beta primer mix. From the 5' RACE reads, TCRdb called clonotypes with MiXCR, one entry per CDR3 protein. Of about 1,500,000 distinct CDR3 sequences in the sample, roughly 40% were seen once. The sample comes from a study of blood T cells in healthy people across ages. Study results and limitations: Long-lived and aged donors differed, with more naive CD4+ cells and higher diversity in the long-lived. A roughly linear age-dependent decrease characterized TCR beta diversity per million T cells.

This CDR3 spans 12 amino acids. CDR1 is SEHNR and CDR2 is FQNEAQ in the germline V gene (reference sequence). Trimming cost V 5 bases and J 12 bases, with 14 bases left between them. This rearrangement joins TRBV7-9 to TRBJ1-5; D gene uncertain. The TCR was taken from a woman under 30 in good health. The sample taken for sequencing was blood. The CDR3 nucleotides are TGTGCCAGCAGCCCGGGGAGCGATTACCAGCATTTT. It specifies CASSPGSDYQHF.